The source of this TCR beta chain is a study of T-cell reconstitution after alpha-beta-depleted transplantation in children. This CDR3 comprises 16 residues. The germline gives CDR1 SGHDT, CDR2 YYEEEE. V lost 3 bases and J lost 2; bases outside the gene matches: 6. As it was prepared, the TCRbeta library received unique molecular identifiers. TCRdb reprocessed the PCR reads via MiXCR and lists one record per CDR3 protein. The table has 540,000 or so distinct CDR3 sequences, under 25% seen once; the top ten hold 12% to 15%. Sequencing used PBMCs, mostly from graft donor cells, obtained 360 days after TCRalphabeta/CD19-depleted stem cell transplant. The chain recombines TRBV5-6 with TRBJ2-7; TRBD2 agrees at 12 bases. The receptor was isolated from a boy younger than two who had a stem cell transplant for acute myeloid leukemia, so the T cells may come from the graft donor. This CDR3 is CASSSQTSGGPYEQYF. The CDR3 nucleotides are TGTGCCAGCAGCTCTCAGACTAGCGGGGGCCCCTACGAGCAGTACTTC.